These 20 T cell receptor beta chains were all obtained from the same sample, sequenced in a study of blood T cell repertoires in COVID-19. The table came from immunoSEQ multiplex PCR; TCRdb's copy has only in-frame clones and leaves some out. The table lists about 240,000 clones, around 83% of them singletons. The source material was peripheral blood. The source is an older woman with active or convalescent COVID-19.

The chain employs TRBV30 and TRBJ1-6; D remains ambiguous. Germline V lookup: CDR1 GTSNPN, CDR2 SVGIG (reference sequence). With 0 bases removed from V and 7 bases from J, the gap between germline ends came to 10 bases. The CDR3 has 14 residues. The CDR3 sequence is CAWSVLAGNSPLHF. CDR3 sequence (DNA): TGTGCCTGGAGTGTCTTAGCGGGAAATTCACCCCTCCACTTT.

This chain links TRBV21-1 with TRBJ1-2; the table gives TRBD1 as D, unverified against the DNA. TRBV21-1 is given as a pseudogene. The CDR3 sequence is 17 residues long. The CDR3 region has the DNA TGTGCCAGCAGCAAGCCCCTCCGCCACAGGGTGGGCTATGGCTACACCTTC. Its protein product is CASSKPLRHRVGYGYTF.

This clone was picked up a small number of times. CDR3 sequence (DNA): TGTGCCAGCAGACGAGGGACAGGGGAGGCTCACGAGCAGTACTTC. Its protein is CASRRGTGEAHEQYF. The rearrangement links TRBV2 to TRBJ2-7; 10 bases are a match to TRBD1. The CDR3 totals 15 residues. CDR1 and CDR2 from the germline V gene are SNHLY and FYNNEI. The V and J ends lost 6 bases and 5 bases, in that order; junction bases with no gene match: 10.

In its sample, this clone was seen once. The chain joins TRBV4-2 to TRBJ2-6, with D tentatively TRBD2 (6 bases). Trimming shortened V by 0 bases and J by 1 base, and 10 bases separated the two germline ends. From germline, CDR1 is LGHNA and CDR2 YNFKEQ. CDR3 length equals 17 residues. CDR3 bases: TGTGCCAGCAGCCAAGAGGTCGGGACTTCTGGGGCCAACGTCCTGACTTTC. It is translated as CASSQEVGTSGANVLTF.

The chain combines TRBV6-6 with TRBJ2-5; D remains unclear. The germline V gene has CDR1 MNHNY and CDR2 SVGAGI (reference sequence). This CDR3 spans 15 amino acids. V gave up 0 bases and J gave up 4 bases, with 12 bases separating them. Here the CDR3 reads CASSYSIARPETQYF. In DNA form, the CDR3 reads TGTGCCAGCAGTTACTCGATCGCTAGACCAGAGACCCAGTACTTC.

This clone was observed a few times. This chain links TRBV5-1 with TRBJ1-6; 12 bases agree with TRBD1. The junction had 5 bases not matched to a gene; V was cut back by 4 bases and J by 9 bases. There are 15 residues in the CDR3. Germline V gene data show CDR1 as SGHRS and CDR2 as YFSETQ. CDR3 loop: CASSPTGQGASPLHF. The CDR3 bases are TGCGCCAGCAGCCCCACGGGACAGGGGGCTTCACCCCTCCACTTT.

Concerning this clone: Other DNA sequences in the sample encode the same CDR3. This chain links TRBV6-5 with TRBJ1-2, with 7 bases that match TRBD1. The ends lost 6 bases at V and 3 bases at J; junction bases unmatched: 7. The length of the CDR3 is 14 residues. Germline V gene data show CDR1 as MNHEY and CDR2 as SVGAGI. CDR3 protein: CASRAPDRDYGYTF. Written as DNA, the CDR3 is TGTGCCAGCAGGGCCCCAGACAGGGACTATGGCTACACCTTC.

This clone was picked up a small number of times. This chain uses TRBV2 with TRBJ1-4, with D unclear. CDR1 SNHLY and CDR2 FYNNEI come from the germline V gene. V lost 3 bases and J 3 bases, leaving 8 bases between the germline ends. The CDR3 extends over 14 amino acids. This chain's CDR3 is CASSDAAANEKLFF. CDR3 nucleotides: TGTGCCAGCAGTGATGCGGCAGCTAATGAAAAACTGTTTTTT.

This clone was recorded many times. This chain joins TRBV6-5 and TRBJ1-4, with 9 bases matching TRBD1. This CDR3 region has 14 residues. CDR1 is MNHEY and CDR2 is SVGAGI in the germline V gene. V trimming: 6 bases; J trimming: 8 bases; junction bases outside the gene matches: 7. The CDR3 nucleotides are TGTGCCAGCAGCTCCGGGACAGGGCGGGAAAAACTGTTTTTT. Amino acids: CASSSGTGREKLFF.

The J gene is TRBJ2-2, the V gene TRBV4-1; the D is unclear. Germline CDR1 is MGHRA and CDR2 is YSYEKL. Trimming shortened V by 0 bases and J by 0 bases, and 8 bases separated the two germline ends. The CDR3 covers 16 residues. The CDR3 loop reads CASSQEHSANTGELFF. The CDR3 DNA follows: TGCGCCAGCAGCCAAGAACACAGTGCGAACACCGGGGAGCTGTTTTTT.

The chain employs TRBV6-1 and TRBJ1-1; TRBD1 might be the D (5 bases). V dropped 4 bases and J dropped 4 bases, with 19 bases sitting between them. The CDR3 totals 16 residues. The germline V gene encodes CDR1 MNHNS and CDR2 SASEGT. The DNA for the CDR3 is TGTGCCAGCAGTGCCTTGGGGCAGGGAGGGGTCACTGAAGCTTTCTTT. It specifies CASSALGQGGVTEAFF.

V and J are TRBV19 and TRBJ1-6; D not resolved. V lost 5 bases, J lost 11 bases, and 10 bases lay in between. The germline V gene encodes CDR1 LNHDA and CDR2 SQIVND (reference sequence). The CDR3 has 12 residues. The CDR3 nucleotides read TGTGCCAGTAGTGGCAGGCACACACCCCTCCACTTT. It specifies CASSGRHTPLHF.

The table lists this clone with a few counts. The chain carries TRBV10-3 and TRBJ2-3, with 10 bases aligning to TRBD2. J gave up 1 base and V 2 bases, and 6 bases lay outside the gene matches. This CDR3 has 17 amino acids. Germline CDR1 ENHRY, CDR2 SYGVKD. The CDR3 here is CAISEPLAGGGTDTQYF. The CDR3 nucleotides read TGTGCCATCAGTGAGCCCTTAGCGGGGGGCGGCACAGATACGCAGTATTTT.

The chain is built from TRBV5-4 and TRBJ1-1; D not resolved. Germline values: CDR1 SGHNT, CDR2 YYREEE (reference sequence). This CDR3 is 13 amino acids long. The V and J ends lost 0 bases and 6 bases respectively, with 9 bases between them. The CDR3 spells CASSLAPGAEAFF. The CDR3 region has the DNA TGTGCCAGCAGCTTGGCTCCGGGTGCTGAAGCTTTCTTT.

This chain joins TRBV6-5 and TRBJ1-2; a possible D gene is TRBD1 (6 bases). Germline V gene data show CDR1 as MNHEY and CDR2 as SVGAGI. Trimming took 2 bases from V and 5 from J, leaving 12 bases between them. CDR3 size: 14 residues. The CDR3 loop reads CASSYTGQSYGYTF. DNA for the CDR3: TGTGCCAGCAGTTACACAGGACAGTCATATGGCTACACCTTC.

The genes are TRBV6-5 and TRBJ1-2; 7 bases align to TRBD1. V lost 5 bases, J lost 3 bases, and 6 bases stayed unmatched. CDR1 is MNHEY and CDR2 is SVGAGI in the germline V gene. The CDR3 consists of 14 residues. The CDR3 sequence: CASSPRGFDYGYTF. The CDR3 DNA reads TGTGCCAGCAGTCCCAGGGGGTTCGACTATGGCTACACCTTC.

Only a few counts were recorded for this clone. This CDR3 is CASSIKGGQGTYNEQFF. The CDR3 DNA is TGTGCCAGTAGTATAAAGGGAGGACAGGGGACCTACAATGAGCAGTTCTTC. The rearrangement joins TRBV19 to TRBJ2-1; 9 nucleotides agree with TRBD1. The CDR3 is 17 residues long. V was pared by 2 bases and J by 2 bases, with 7 bases of the junction left unmatched. Germline lookup yields CDR1 LNHDA and CDR2 SQIVND (reference sequence). The full variable domain, rest sourced from reference TRBV19 and TRBJ2-1, is DGGITQSPKYLFRKEGQNVTLSCEQNLNHDAMYWYRQDPGQGLRLIYYSQIVNDFQKGDIAEGYSVSREKKESFPLTVTSAQKNPTAFYLCASSIKGGQGTYNEQFFGPGTRLTVL.

The chain links TRBV6-5 to TRBJ1-2; 8 bases align to TRBD1. Per the germline V gene, CDR1 is MNHEY and CDR2 is SVGAGI. The length of the CDR3 is 15 residues. J was trimmed by 4 bases and V by 7 bases; bases with no gene match: 11. The CDR3 reads CASTHRTGHPYGYTF. The CDR3 bases are TGTGCCAGCACCCACAGGACAGGGCACCCCTATGGCTACACCTTC.

The chain uses TRBV7-9 and TRBJ1-1, with 7 bases matching TRBD1. Trimming took 3 bases from V and 3 from J; bases not matched to a gene: 7. The CDR3 has 15 residues. The germline gives CDR1 SEHNR, CDR2 FQNEAQ (reference sequence). CDR3 protein: CASSLLNRGDTEAFF. The CDR3 DNA follows: TGTGCCAGCAGCTTGCTAAACAGGGGAGACACTGAAGCTTTCTTT.

The rearrangement joins TRBV7-2 to TRBJ1-1, with D maybe TRBD1 (6 bases). This CDR3 contains 15 residues. V lost 2 bases and J 6 bases, leaving 16 bases between the germline ends. Germline CDR1 reads SGHTA; CDR2 reads FQGNSA. The CDR3 sequence: CASSLWSGVRAEAFF. The DNA of the CDR3 is TGTGCCAGCAGCTTATGGTCAGGGGTGAGGGCTGAAGCTTTCTTT.